This is a list of T cell receptor beta chains from one sample in a study of PD-1 blockade in classical Hodgkin lymphoma. Generated by immunoSEQ multiplex PCR, the TCRdb table keeps only in-frame clones and is missing some. This sample has about 36,000 clones, with around 70% found just once. The sample in question was peripheral blood mononuclear cells (PBMCs), obtained before the second cycle of nivolumab. The receptors originated from a human donor with classical Hodgkin lymphoma. The conserved cysteine and the conserved F or W are not part of the CDR3 here. Size values are once, few and many counts, or a class for expanded clones, and some rows have none.

V,J,size,CDR3
TRBV15,TRBJ1-2,once,ATRGSGTYGYT
TRBV10-3,TRBJ2-3,few,AIAPTGADTQY
TRBV4-1,TRBJ2-7,.,ASSVVGQGVYEQY
TRBV19,TRBJ2-1,.,ASSISPGTDYNEQF
TRBV7-8,TRBJ2-5,.,ASSPPGGETQY
TRBV5-6,TRBJ1-2,.,ASSEGRINYGYT
TRBV10-3,TRBJ2-1,.,ATLPREGSYNEQF
TRBV7-2,TRBJ1-6,.,ASRSTPGSTNSPLH
TRBV4-1,TRBJ2-5,few,ASSHGGSVRMAEETQY
TRBV19,TRBJ1-1,.,ASSDGRDSEAF
TRBV20-1,TRBJ2-7,.,SASGRAEQY